This entry lists 18 T cell receptor beta chains sequenced from one sample in a study of cytomegalovirus exposure and HLA in healthy donors. PCR amplification relied on 60 Vbeta primers (plus 13 Jbeta primers). Some clones are missing from TCRdb's copy, which holds only in-frame ones; the method was immunoSEQ multiplex PCR. The sample lists approximately 140,000 clones, more than 75% occurring once. Sequencing input: PBMCs. These TCRs come from a man in his forties or fifties in good health and CMV-seronegative.

The chain couples TRBV4-1 to TRBJ2-5; D call uncertain. The CDR3 is 17 residues long. Trimming took 4 bases from V and 2 from J, leaving 20 bases between them. The germline gives CDR1 MGHRA, CDR2 YSYEKL. CDR3 sequence: CASSPSFRRSGQETQYF. The CDR3 region has the DNA TGCGCCAGCAGCCCGAGTTTTCGCAGGTCAGGACAAGAGACCCAGTACTTC.

The chain combines TRBV6-5 with TRBJ2-1; D might be TRBD1 (6 bases). Germline assignment: CDR1 MNHEY and CDR2 SVGAGI. V lost 6 bases and J lost 7, with 16 bases in between. The CDR3 has 14 residues. The CDR3 spells CASSYANRVNEQFF. DNA for the CDR3: TGTGCCAGCAGCTACGCGAACAGGGTTAATGAGCAGTTCTTC.

The chain is built from TRBV19 and TRBJ1-1; TRBD1 matches 8 bases. Per germline, CDR1 LNHDA and CDR2 SQIVND (reference sequence). With 7 bases clipped from V and 4 bases from J, the junction kept 11 bases outside the gene matches. This CDR3 has 15 residues. The CDR3 DNA is TGTGCCAGTACCGGGGTTGCCGGACAGGGCACTGAAGCTTTCTTT. The encoded protein is CASTGVAGQGTEAFF.

DNA of the CDR3: TGCAGCGTTGGGACAGAAACTAACTATGGCTACACCTTC. Translating gives CSVGTETNYGYTF. The rearrangement links TRBV29-1 to TRBJ1-2, with D possibly TRBD1 on 6 matching bases. The length of the CDR3 is 13 residues. From germline, CDR1 is SQVTM and CDR2 ANQGSEA. V gave up 4 bases and J gave up 0 bases, with 9 bases separating them.

The J gene is TRBJ2-7, the V gene TRBV13; D may be TRBD1 (6 bases). The CDR3 runs to 14 residues. Trimming pared 0 bases from V and 5 bases from J, leaving 11 bases between. Germline V gene data show CDR1 as PRHDT and CDR2 as FYEKMQ (reference sequence). The DNA of the CDR3 is TGTGCCAGCAGCTTAGGGACACCAGGGGACGAGCAGTACTTC. Translated, it gives CASSLGTPGDEQYF.

The rearrangement links TRBV28 to TRBJ2-5; 7 bases match TRBD1. The CDR3 extends over 14 amino acids. The junction had 4 bases not matched to a gene; V was cut back by 5 bases and J by 1 base. Germline values: CDR1 MDHEN, CDR2 SYDVKM. CDR3 DNA: TGTGCCAGCAGTGAGGGGGCCACCCAAGAGACCCAGTACTTC. This sequence encodes CASSEGATQETQYF.

The CDR3 is CASSPEVAGVASSTDTQYF. CDR3 in DNA: TGTGCCAGCAGCCCGGAAGTAGCGGGGGTGGCTTCTAGCACAGATACGCAGTATTTT. The chain couples TRBV7-9 to TRBJ2-3, with 9 bases matching TRBD2. This CDR3 comprises 19 residues. V was pared by 5 bases and J by 0 bases, with 15 bases of the junction left unmatched. Germline V gene data show CDR1 as SEHNR and CDR2 as FQNEAQ (reference sequence).

There are a few counts of this clone. The J gene is TRBJ2-5, the V gene TRBV4-1, with 10 bases matching TRBD1. The J call is doubtful: the DNA matches TRBJ2-7 better. Germline values: CDR1 MGHRA, CDR2 YSYEKL. The CDR3 length is 15 residues. The CDR3 loop reads CASSPGQGERDEQYF. CDR3 coding DNA: TGCGCCAGCAGCCCTGGACAGGGGGAGAGAGACGAGCAGTACTTC.

The V and J genes are TRBV30 and TRBJ2-1; D gene ambiguous. The germline V gene encodes CDR1 GTSNPN and CDR2 SVGIG (reference sequence). This CDR3 region has 13 residues. The V end lost 0 bases, the J end lost 3 bases, and 6 bases lay between the germline ends. CDR3 nucleotide sequence: TGTGCCTGGAGTGTAACCTACTACAATGAGCAGTTCTTC. Translated: CAWSVTYYNEQFF.

The sample holds one count of this clone. One end of the junction varies from germline; a read error may be responsible. The J gene is TRBJ2-7, the V gene TRBV6-1, with 7 bases identical to TRBD1. The CDR3 has 14 amino acids. Germline V gives CDR1 MNHNS, CDR2 SASEGT. CDR3: CASREDRASYEQYF. The CDR3 DNA follows: TGTGCCAGCAGGGAAGACAGGGCCAGCTACGAGCAGTACTTC.

The chain is built from TRBV2 and TRBJ2-3, with 7 bases that match TRBD1. V lost 5 bases, J lost 3 bases, and 2 bases stayed unmatched. The CDR3 is 13 amino acids. Germline V gene lookup returns CDR1 SNHLY and CDR2 FYNNEI. CDR3: CASSTGATDTQYF. CDR3 sequence (DNA): TGTGCCAGCAGTACAGGGGCTACAGATACGCAGTATTTT.

The rearrangement links TRBV9 to TRBJ2-3; possibly TRBD2 for D (6 bases). Trimming stripped 0 bases from V and 1 base from J, with 9 bases between. The length of the CDR3 is 15 residues. Germline V gene data show CDR1 as SGDLS and CDR2 as YYNGEE. The CDR3 DNA is TGTGCCAGCAGCGTAGATGGCGGGGGCACAGATACGCAGTATTTT. It yields the protein CASSVDGGGTDTQYF.

This clone was observed a handful of times. The rearrangement joins TRBV4-1 to TRBJ2-1; D is perhaps TRBD2 (5 bases). The CDR3 contains 16 residues. Germline values: CDR1 MGHRA, CDR2 YSYEKL. The V and J ends lost 3 bases and 0 bases respectively, with 12 bases between them. The CDR3 region has the DNA TGCGCCAGCAGCCATGAGGGCCGCAGCTCCTACAATGAGCAGTTCTTC. It encodes CASSHEGRSSYNEQFF.

The chain recombines TRBV7-8 with TRBJ2-3; 11 nucleotides match TRBD2. This CDR3 comprises 15 residues. From germline, CDR1 is SGHVS and CDR2 FQNEAQ. The J segment lost 5 bases and the V segment lost 3 bases, leaving 4 bases of the junction unmatched. Here the CDR3 DNA reads TGTGCCAGCAGCTTTACTAGCGGGAGTTTAGATACGCAGTATTTT. As protein: CASSFTSGSLDTQYF.

The chain has TRBV6-1 and TRBJ2-5; weak D call: TRBD1 (6 bases). TRBJ2-7 matches the DNA end more closely, so the J call is doubtful. The CDR3 loop spans 12 amino acids. CDR1 and CDR2 (germline): MNHNS, SASEGT. CDR3 residues: CASMITGSEQYF. The CDR3 DNA is TGTGCCAGCATGATCACAGGGTCCGAGCAGTACTTC.

This clone was counted a few times. This chain uses TRBV6-1 with TRBJ2-7; D not resolved. Trimming stripped 4 bases from V and 0 bases from J, with 10 bases between. From germline, CDR1 is MNHNS and CDR2 SASEGT. This CDR3 has 14 amino acids. The DNA of the CDR3 is TGTGCCAGCAGTGTAGCTTTGAGCTCCTACGAGCAGTACTTC. Translated, it gives CASSVALSSYEQYF.

This clone has just a few counts. This CDR3 reads CASSVDGSQETQYF. The CDR3 nucleotides read TGTGCCAGCAGCGTGGACGGGTCCCAAGAGACCCAGTACTTC. This chain links TRBV5-4 with TRBJ2-5, with D unresolved. There are 14 residues in the CDR3. CDR1 and CDR2 from the germline V gene are SGHNT and YYREEE (reference sequence). Trimming took 4 bases from V and 1 from J, leaving 11 bases between them.

The rearrangement links TRBV7-6 to TRBJ1-3; TRBD1 is a possible D gene (5 bases). V lost 2 bases and J 4 bases, leaving 15 bases between the germline ends. The CDR3 spans 16 residues. In germline, CDR1 is SGHVS, CDR2 FNYEAQ. In DNA form, the CDR3 reads TGTGCCAGCAGCTTATTTCTAAGGGGATCCGGAAACACCATATATTTT. This encodes CASSLFLRGSGNTIYF.